This is a list of T cell receptor beta chains from one sample in a study of blood T cell repertoires in COVID-19. Generated by immunoSEQ multiplex PCR, the TCRdb table keeps only in-frame clones and is missing some. This repertoire shows approximately 100,000 clones, roughly 90% found once; its top ten account for approximately 3.6%. The sequenced sample was peripheral blood. The receptor set was obtained from a woman in her fifties or sixties with acute or convalescent COVID-19. Each CDR3 is given with its conserved first and last residue. The D gene is left open where the match is weak. Size is omitted from some rows. Given values are once, few, many or a class for expanded clones.

>TRBJ1-1|TRBV12-3/TRBV12-4|-|-
CASSLVEAEAFF
TGTGCCAGCAGTTTAGTTGAGGCTGAAGCTTTCTTT
>TRBJ2-7|TRBV18|once|-
CASSVGDRNYEQYF
TGTGCCAGCTCAGTGGGTGACAGGAACTACGAGCAGTACTTC
>TRBJ2-7|TRBV27|-|TRBD1
CASSGTGAREQYF
TGTGCCAGCAGTGGGACAGGAGCAAGGGAGCAGTACTTC
>TRBJ2-5|TRBV19|-|TRBD2
CASSWGLAGLQETQYF
TGTGCCAGTAGCTGGGGACTAGCGGGACTCCAAGAGACCCAGTACTTC
>TRBJ2-1|TRBV18|-|TRBD2
CASSPRRESYNEQFF
TGTGCCAGCTCACCCAGGCGGGAGAGCTACAATGAGCAGTTCTTC
>TRBJ1-1|TRBV3-1/TRBV3-2|-|TRBD1
CASRDRGGNTEAFF
TGTGCCAGCAGGGACAGGGGGGGGAACACTGAAGCTTTCTTT
>TRBJ1-2|TRBV27|-|TRBD1
CASSRTGGGYGYTF
TGTGCCAGCAGCCGGACAGGGGGCGGCTATGGCTACACCTTC
>TRBJ1-3|TRBV5-1|few|TRBD1
CASRVGGTENTIYF
TGCGCCAGCCGAGTCGGAGGGACAGAGAACACCATATATTTT
>TRBJ2-2|TRBV4-2|-|TRBD1
CASSQTGGTGELFF
TGTGCCAGCAGCCAAACAGGGGGCACCGGGGAGCTGTTTTTT
>TRBJ1-1|TRBV2|-|-
CASSGLLMNTEAFF
TGTGCCAGCAGTGGACTGTTGATGAACACTGAAGCTTTCTTT
>TRBJ1-2|TRBV19|-|TRBD1
CASSAGQGGYGYTF
TGTGCCAGTAGTGCAGGACAGGGAGGGTATGGCTACACCTTC
>TRBJ1-2|TRBV19|once|-
CASSILTGRDGYTF
TGTGCCAGTAGTATCCTGACAGGACGGGATGGCTACACCTTC
>TRBJ1-6|TRBV11-2|once|-
CASSLITRAGYNSPLHF
TGTGCCAGCAGCTTAATCACGCGGGCGGGATATAATTCACCCCTCCACTTT
>TRBJ1-1|TRBV3-1/TRBV3-2|-|-
CASSLRGMNTEAFF
TGTGCCAGCAGCCTCAGGGGCATGAACACTGAAGCTTTCTTT
>TRBJ1-2|TRBV5-4|-|TRBD1
CASSLPRGSGYTF
TGTGCCAGCAGCTTGCCCAGGGGGTCCGGCTACACCTTC
>TRBJ1-3|TRBV28|-|-
CASSLYPGGGNTIYF
TGTGCCAGCAGTTTATACCCGGGAGGAGGAAACACCATATATTTT
>TRBJ2-5|TRBV3-1/TRBV3-2|-|-
CASSHEEEPQYF
TGTGCCAGCAGCCACGAAGAAGAGCCCCAGTACTTC